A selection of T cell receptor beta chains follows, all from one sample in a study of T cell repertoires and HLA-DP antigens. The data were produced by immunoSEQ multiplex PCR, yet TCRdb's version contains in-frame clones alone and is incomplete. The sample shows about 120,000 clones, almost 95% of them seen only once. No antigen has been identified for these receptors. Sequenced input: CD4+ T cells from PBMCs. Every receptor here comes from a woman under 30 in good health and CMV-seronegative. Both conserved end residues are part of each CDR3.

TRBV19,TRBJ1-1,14,CASRPPDRNTEAFF
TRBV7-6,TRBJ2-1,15,CASSKNGGAINEQFF
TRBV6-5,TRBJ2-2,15,CASSYTGGEAGELFF
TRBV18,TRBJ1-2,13,CASSPDREGGYTF
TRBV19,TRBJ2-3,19,CASSIDLTGQGASTDTQYF
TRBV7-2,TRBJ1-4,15,CASSPLGRANEKLFF
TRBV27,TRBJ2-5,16,CASSLRTGGQMETQYF
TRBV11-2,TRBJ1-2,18,CASRFGRGSFPANYGYTF
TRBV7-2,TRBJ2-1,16,CASSLGGGATYNEQFF
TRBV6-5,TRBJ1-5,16,CASSSEGRGSNQPQHF
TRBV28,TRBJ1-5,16,CASSLGGQNSNQPQHF
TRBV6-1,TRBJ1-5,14,CASSEQFSNQPQHF
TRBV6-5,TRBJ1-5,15,CASSVQKYSNQPQHF
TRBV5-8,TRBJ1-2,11,CASSLGYGYTF
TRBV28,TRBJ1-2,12,CASRSGIGGYTF
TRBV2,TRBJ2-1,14,CASSVQGASNEQFF
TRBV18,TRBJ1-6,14,CASSADGWGSPLHF
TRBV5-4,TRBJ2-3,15,CASSQQGRVTDTQYF
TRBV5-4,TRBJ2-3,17,CASSSRGGLGKTATQYF
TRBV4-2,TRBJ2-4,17,CASSQNSGGLAKNIQYF
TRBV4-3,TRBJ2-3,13,CASSQVGTDTQYF
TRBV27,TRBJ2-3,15,CASSPQGLVTDTQYF
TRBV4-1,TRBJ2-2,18,CASSPPTWQFANTGELFF
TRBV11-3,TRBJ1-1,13,CASSLGEKTEAFF
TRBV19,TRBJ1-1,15,CASSIAGQGNTEAFF
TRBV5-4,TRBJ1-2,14,CASSLAVGPRGYTF
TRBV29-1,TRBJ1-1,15,CSVEVRGRMNTEAFF
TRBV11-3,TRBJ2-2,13,CASSSGDTGELFF
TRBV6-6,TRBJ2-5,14,CASSFQSFKETQYF
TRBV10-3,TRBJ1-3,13,CAADGGSGNTIYF
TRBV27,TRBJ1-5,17,CASSFISAGLGIMPQHF
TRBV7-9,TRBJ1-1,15,CASSSGAREVTEAFF
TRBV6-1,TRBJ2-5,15,CASSDGGLVSGTQYF
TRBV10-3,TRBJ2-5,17,CAISVRLVSTAWETQYF
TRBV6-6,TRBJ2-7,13,CASSGSGGYEQYF
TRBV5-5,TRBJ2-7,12,CASSLMALEQYF
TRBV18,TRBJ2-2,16,CASSPHGTGGSGELFF
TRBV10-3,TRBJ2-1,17,CAISKSSGGKIANEQFF
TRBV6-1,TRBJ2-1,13,CASRRTVGNEQFF
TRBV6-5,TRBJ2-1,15,CASIPASRGYNEQFF